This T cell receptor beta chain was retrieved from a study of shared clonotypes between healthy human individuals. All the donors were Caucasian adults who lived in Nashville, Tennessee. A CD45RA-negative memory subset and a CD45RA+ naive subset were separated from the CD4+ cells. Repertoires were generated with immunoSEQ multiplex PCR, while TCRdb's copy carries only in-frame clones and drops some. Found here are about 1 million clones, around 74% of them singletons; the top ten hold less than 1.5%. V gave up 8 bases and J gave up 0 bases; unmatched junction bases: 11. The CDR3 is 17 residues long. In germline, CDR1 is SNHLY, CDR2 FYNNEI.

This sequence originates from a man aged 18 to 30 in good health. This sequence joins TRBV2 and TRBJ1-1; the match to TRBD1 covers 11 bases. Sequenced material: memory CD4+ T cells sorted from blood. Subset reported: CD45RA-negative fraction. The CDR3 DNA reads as TGTGCCAGCGAATCAGTCTGGGACAGGGGGATGAACACTGAAGCTTTCTTT. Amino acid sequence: CASESVWDRGMNTEAFF.